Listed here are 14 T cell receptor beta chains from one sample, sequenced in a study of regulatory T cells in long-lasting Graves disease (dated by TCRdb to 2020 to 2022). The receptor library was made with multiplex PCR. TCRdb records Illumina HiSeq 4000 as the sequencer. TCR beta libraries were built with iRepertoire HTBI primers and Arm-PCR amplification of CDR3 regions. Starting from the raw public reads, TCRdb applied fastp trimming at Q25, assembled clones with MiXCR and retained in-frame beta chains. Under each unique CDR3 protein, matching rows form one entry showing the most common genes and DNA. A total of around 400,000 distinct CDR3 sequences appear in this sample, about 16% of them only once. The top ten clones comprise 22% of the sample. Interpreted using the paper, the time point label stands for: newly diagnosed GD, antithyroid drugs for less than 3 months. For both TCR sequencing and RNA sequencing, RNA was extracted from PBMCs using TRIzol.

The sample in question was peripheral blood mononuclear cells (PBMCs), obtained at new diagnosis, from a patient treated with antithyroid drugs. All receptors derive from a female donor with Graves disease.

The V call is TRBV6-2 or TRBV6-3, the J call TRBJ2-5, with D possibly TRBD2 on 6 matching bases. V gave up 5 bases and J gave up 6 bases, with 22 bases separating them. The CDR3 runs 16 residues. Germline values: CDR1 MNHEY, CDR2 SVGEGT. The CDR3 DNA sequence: TGTGCCAGCAGTGAGGCCCGAGGGACTCCTGGGAAGACCCAGTACTTC. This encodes CASSEARGTPGKTQYF.

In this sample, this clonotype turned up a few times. CDR3 amino acids: CASSTTSGARDTQYF. The CDR3 DNA reads as TGCGCCAGCAGCACTACGAGCGGGGCCCGGGATACGCAGTATTTT. V usage is TRBV4-1 and J usage is TRBJ2-3; 7 nucleotides line up with TRBD2. There are 15 residues in the CDR3. Germline lookup yields CDR1 MGHRA and CDR2 YSYEKL. The J segment lost 6 bases and the V segment lost 5 bases, leaving 11 bases of the junction unmatched.

Written as DNA, the CDR3 is TGTGCCAGCAGCACCGAGACTCGACAGGGGGCGATAGCCGGGGAGCTGTTTTTT. Amino acid sequence: CASSTETRQGAIAGELFF. The chain carries TRBV12-3 or TRBV12-4 and TRBJ2-2; 10 nucleotides align to TRBD1. This CDR3 contains 18 residues. The V segment lost 6 bases and the J segment 6 bases; nucleotides outside the gene matches: 16.

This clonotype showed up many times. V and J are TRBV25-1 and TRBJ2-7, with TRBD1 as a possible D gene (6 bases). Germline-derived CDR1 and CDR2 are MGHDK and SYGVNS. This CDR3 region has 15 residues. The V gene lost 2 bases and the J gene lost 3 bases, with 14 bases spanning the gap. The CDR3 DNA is TGTGCCAGCAGTGAAGAAGGGGGTAGAGGCTACGAGCAGTACTTC. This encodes CASSEEGGRGYEQYF.

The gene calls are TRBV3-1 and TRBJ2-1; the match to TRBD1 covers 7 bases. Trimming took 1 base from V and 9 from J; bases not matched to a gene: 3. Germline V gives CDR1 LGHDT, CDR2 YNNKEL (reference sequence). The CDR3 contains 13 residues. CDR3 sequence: CASSQGDRAEQFF. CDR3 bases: TGTGCCAGCAGCCAAGGAGACAGGGCTGAGCAGTTCTTC.

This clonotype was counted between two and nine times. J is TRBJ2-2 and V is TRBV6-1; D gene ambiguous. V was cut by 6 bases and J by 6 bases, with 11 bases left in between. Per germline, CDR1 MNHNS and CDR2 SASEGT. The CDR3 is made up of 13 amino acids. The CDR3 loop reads CASSWGQAGELFF. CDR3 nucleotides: TGTGCCAGCAGCTGGGGTCAGGCCGGGGAGCTGTTTTTT.

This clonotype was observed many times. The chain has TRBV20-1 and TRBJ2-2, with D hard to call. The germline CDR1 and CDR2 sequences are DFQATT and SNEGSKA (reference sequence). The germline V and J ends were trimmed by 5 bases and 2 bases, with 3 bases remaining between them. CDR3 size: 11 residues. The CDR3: CSAYNTGELFF. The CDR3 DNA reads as TGCAGTGCTTACAACACCGGGGAGCTGTTTTTT.

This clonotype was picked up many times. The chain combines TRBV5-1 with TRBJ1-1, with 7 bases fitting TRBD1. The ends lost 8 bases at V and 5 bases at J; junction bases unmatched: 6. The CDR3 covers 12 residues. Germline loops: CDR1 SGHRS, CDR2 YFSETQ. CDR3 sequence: CASRQGSTEAFF. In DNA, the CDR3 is TGCGCCAGTCGACAGGGATCAACTGAAGCTTTCTTT.

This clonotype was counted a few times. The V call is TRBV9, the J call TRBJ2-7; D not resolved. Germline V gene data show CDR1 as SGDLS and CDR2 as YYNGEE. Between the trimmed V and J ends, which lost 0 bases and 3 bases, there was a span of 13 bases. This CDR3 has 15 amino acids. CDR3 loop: CASSVAFSSVYEQYF. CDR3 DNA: TGTGCCAGCAGCGTAGCCTTTTCGAGTGTCTACGAGCAGTACTTC.

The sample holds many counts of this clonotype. In nucleotides, the CDR3 is TGTGCCAGCAGCCGGGCGGTGAACACTGAAGCTTTCTTT. Translated, it gives CASSRAVNTEAFF. The chain is built from TRBV7-3 and TRBJ1-1, with D unclear. Trimming left V 5 bases short and J 0 bases short, with 7 bases between. Germline CDR1 and CDR2: SGHTA and FQGTGA. There are 13 residues in the CDR3.

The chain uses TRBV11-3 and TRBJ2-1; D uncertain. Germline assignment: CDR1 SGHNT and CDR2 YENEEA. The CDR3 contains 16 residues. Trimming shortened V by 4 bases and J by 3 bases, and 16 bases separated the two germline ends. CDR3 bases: TGTGCCAGCAGCTGGGGATCGCAAAAAGGCTACAATGAGCAGTTCTTC. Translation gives CASSWGSQKGYNEQFF. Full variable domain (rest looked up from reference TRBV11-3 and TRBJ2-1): EAGVVQSPRYKIIEKKQPVAFWCNPISGHNTLYWYLQNLGQGPELLIRYENEEAVDDSQLPKDRFSAERLKGVDSTLKIQPAELGDSAVYLCASSWGSQKGYNEQFFGPGTRLTVL.

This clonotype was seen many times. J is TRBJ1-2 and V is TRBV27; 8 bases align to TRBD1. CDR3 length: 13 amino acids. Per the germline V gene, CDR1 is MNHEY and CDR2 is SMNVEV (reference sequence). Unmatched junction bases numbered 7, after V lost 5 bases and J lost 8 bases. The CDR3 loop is CASSRRTGRGYTF. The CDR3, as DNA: TGTGCCAGCAGTCGACGGACAGGGAGGGGCTACACCTTC.

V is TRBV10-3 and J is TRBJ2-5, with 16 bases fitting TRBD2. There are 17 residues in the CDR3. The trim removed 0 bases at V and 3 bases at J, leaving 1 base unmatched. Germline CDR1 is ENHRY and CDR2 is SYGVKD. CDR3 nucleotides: TGTGCCATCAGTGAGTCGGGGACTAGCGGGGGGGAAGAGACCCAGTACTTC. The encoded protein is CAISESGTSGGEETQYF.

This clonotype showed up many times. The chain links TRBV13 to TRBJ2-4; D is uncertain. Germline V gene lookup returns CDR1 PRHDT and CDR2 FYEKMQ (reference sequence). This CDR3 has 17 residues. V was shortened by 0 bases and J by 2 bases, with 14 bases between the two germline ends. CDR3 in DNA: TGTGCCAGCAGCTTAGGGATAACGACACGGACCAAAAACATTCAGTACTTC. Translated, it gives CASSLGITTRTKNIQYF.